The present T cell receptor beta chain was sequenced within a study of CD39 and CD103 CD8 tumor-infiltrating T cells. Regarding the study as a whole: Blood and uninvolved lymph node rarely held DP TIL clonotypes. DP CD8 TILs appeared more oligoclonal than DN and SP CD8 TILs and blood memory CD8 T cells.

Method: immunoSEQ multiplex PCR; TCRdb's copy keeps in-frame clones and lacks some. The repertoire holds 1,500 to 2,000 clones, with roughly 73% as singletons. CDR1 is MNHEY, CDR2 SMNVEV, per germline (reference sequence). V was trimmed by 3 bases and J by 2 bases, leaving 14 bases between them. The CDR3 runs to 15 residues. Comments on this clone: The antigen remains undetermined.

The clonotype comes from a human donor with head and neck squamous cell carcinoma. The chain couples TRBV27 to TRBJ2-7; TRBD2 might be the D (5 bases). Sequenced material: CD39- CD103- CD8+ T cells sorted from the tumor. Subset defined: CD103-CD39- double-negative CD45RA- CD8 T cells. This chain's CDR3 is CASSFGPRGTYEQYF. The CDR3 nucleotides read TGTGCCAGCAGTTTCGGCCCCCGGGGAACCTACGAGCAGTACTTC.